This T cell receptor (beta chain) is from a study of beta chain features in type 1 diabetes. Study-level findings and limits: Type 1 diabetes patients had moderately but significantly shorter TCRB CDR3s in all four CD4+ subsets.

As concerns this clone: The antigen is undetermined.

Sequencing targeted expressed TCRB transcripts, as all isolated RNA had been reverse transcribed. TCRdb keeps only in-frame clones here, not all; method: immunoSEQ multiplex PCR. The sample lists 250,000 to 300,000 clones, about 24% occurring once. Purity exceeded 98% in all sorted populations. Looked up from germline, CDR1 is MNHEY and CDR2 is SVGAGI. The CDR3 is made up of 11 amino acids. V gave up 8 bases and J gave up 6 bases, with 10 bases separating them. The TCR originated in a young woman with type 1 diabetes. The sample consisted of naive CD4+ T cells from blood. The chain recombines TRBV6-5 with TRBJ1-2, with D tentatively TRBD1 (5 bases). The CDR3 region has the DNA TGTGCCAGCTCGACAGTGAATGGCTACACCTTC. Amino acid sequence: CASSTVNGYTF.